Given below is one T cell receptor (beta chain) in context. No antigen is known for it. Stated treatment: some 20 received Ad26.COV2.S at low or high dose, single or two shots; about 5 received placebo; per-sample allocation not given. Collection of the samples took place on day 63 after the first injection of vaccine or placebo. The data are from a study of Ad26.COV2.S vaccination and SARS-CoV-2 variants. Study context: Donor was in the COV1001 Ad26.COV2.S trial arm. Recipients of Ad26.COV2.S got it intramuscularly, once or twice 56 days apart.

Generated by immunoSEQ multiplex PCR, the TCRdb table keeps only in-frame clones and is missing some. The sample has approximately 500,000 clones, about 83% seen once. This CDR3 spans 14 amino acids. Trimming took off 5 bases at V and 4 bases at J, with 12 bases between the two ends. Germline CDR1 reads LNHDA; CDR2 reads SQIVND (reference sequence). Study-wide findings and caveats: Spike-specific CD8+ and CD4+ T cell responses reportedly showed substantial breadth after vaccination.

This specimen was peripheral blood, taken in a trial of Ad26.COV2.S vaccine versus placebo. This receptor was taken from a person aged 18-60 years who received the Ad26.COV2.S COVID-19 vaccine or a placebo. V usage is TRBV19 and J usage is TRBJ1-5; tentatively, D is TRBD1 (5 bases). The CDR3 nucleotides read TGTGCCAGTAGTTTTGGGAGGGGAAATCAGCCCCAGCATTTT. Translation gives CASSFGRGNQPQHF.